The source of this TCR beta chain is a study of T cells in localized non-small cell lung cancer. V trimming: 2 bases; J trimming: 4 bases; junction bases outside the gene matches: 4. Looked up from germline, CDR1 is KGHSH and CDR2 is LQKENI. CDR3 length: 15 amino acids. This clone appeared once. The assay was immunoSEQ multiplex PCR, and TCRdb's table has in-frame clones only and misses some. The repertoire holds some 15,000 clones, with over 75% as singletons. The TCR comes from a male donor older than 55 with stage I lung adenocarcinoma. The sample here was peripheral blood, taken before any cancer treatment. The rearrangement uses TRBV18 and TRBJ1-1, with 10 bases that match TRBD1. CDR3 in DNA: TGTGCCAGCTCACCAGGGACAGGGGTAGTCACTGAAGCTTTCTTT. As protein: CASSPGTGVVTEAFF.